The 6 T cell receptor beta chains below were found in one sample sequenced in a study of blood T cells in healthy people across ages. The use of a sample-barcoded 5' primer and a J-beta primer mix characterized a second PCR of roughly 7 to 11 cycles. TCRdb processed the 5' RACE reads anew with MiXCR; each CDR3 protein has one entry. The sample shows 600,000 to 1,000,000 distinct CDR3 sequences, about three fifths of them seen only once. The sample was blood. The receptors were sampled from a man aged 30 to 39 in good health.

The chain links TRBV6-4 to TRBJ2-5; D may be TRBD1 (5 bases). The V end lost 1 base, the J end lost 11 bases, and 14 bases lay between the germline ends. The germline gives CDR1 MRHNA, CDR2 SNTAGT. The CDR3 runs to 13 residues. The CDR3 sequence: CASSDFRGNEQYF. DNA for the CDR3: TGTGCCAGCAGTGACTTTAGGGGTAATGAGCAGTACTTC.

V gene TRBV20-1 combines with J gene TRBJ1-4, with unresolved D. V dropped 0 bases and J dropped 8 bases, with 10 bases sitting between them. The CDR3 runs to 13 residues. Looked up from germline, CDR1 is DFQATT and CDR2 is SNEGSKA (reference sequence). CDR3 sequence reads: CSARDAGEEKLFF. As DNA, the CDR3 is TGCAGTGCTAGAGATGCCGGGGAGGAAAAACTGTTTTTT.

The chain uses TRBV27 and TRBJ2-3; D might be TRBD2 (6 bases). V dropped 8 bases and J dropped 2 bases, with 20 bases sitting between them. This CDR3 comprises 16 residues. Germline lookup yields CDR1 MNHEY and CDR2 SMNVEV (reference sequence). The CDR3 region has the DNA TGTGCCAGCGGATCCTCCGGGGGAATCCTCACAGATACGCAGTATTTT. Protein product: CASGSSGGILTDTQYF.

The gene calls are TRBV7-2 and TRBJ2-5; 8 nucleotides match TRBD1. The V segment lost 4 bases and the J segment 7 bases; nucleotides outside the gene matches: 8. Germline CDR1 and CDR2: SGHTA and FQGNSA. The CDR3 loop spans 14 amino acids. Written as DNA, the CDR3 is TGTGCCAGCAGCTCGTCAGGGGGCATTACGACCCAGTACTTC. Its protein product is CASSSSGGITTQYF. Filled out from reference TRBV7-2 and TRBJ2-5, the complete variable domain reads GAGVSQSPSNKVTEKGKDVELRCDPISGHTALYWYRQSLGQGLEFLIYFQGNSAPDKSGLPSDRFSAERTGGSVSTLTIQRTQQEDSAVYLCASSSSGGITTQYFGPGTRLLVL.

This clonotype was counted a single time. The chain uses TRBV6-5 and TRBJ2-7; D unclear. The J call is doubtful: the DNA matches TRBJ2-4 better. CDR3 length equals 14 residues. The germline V gene encodes CDR1 MNHEY and CDR2 SVGAGI. Here the CDR3 DNA reads TGTGCCAGCAGTTCCCGCCAAGGCGAAAACATTCAGTACTTC. Its protein product is CASSSRQGENIQYF.

This clonotype has just one count. The chain is built from TRBV9 and TRBJ2-1; TRBD2 might be the D (6 bases). From germline, CDR1 is SGDLS and CDR2 YYNGEE. Trimming pared 2 bases from V and 10 bases from J, leaving 10 bases between. This CDR3 is built from 12 residues. The CDR3: CASSVTGREQFF. The CDR3 nucleotides read TGTGCCAGCAGCGTCACCGGGAGAGAGCAGTTCTTC. The full variable domain, completed using reference TRBV9 and TRBJ2-1, is DSGVTQTPKHLITATGQRVTLRCSPRSGDLSVYWYQQSLDQGLQFLIQYYNGEERAKGNILERFSAQQFPDLHSELNLSSLELGDSALYFCASSVTGREQFFGPGTRLTVL.